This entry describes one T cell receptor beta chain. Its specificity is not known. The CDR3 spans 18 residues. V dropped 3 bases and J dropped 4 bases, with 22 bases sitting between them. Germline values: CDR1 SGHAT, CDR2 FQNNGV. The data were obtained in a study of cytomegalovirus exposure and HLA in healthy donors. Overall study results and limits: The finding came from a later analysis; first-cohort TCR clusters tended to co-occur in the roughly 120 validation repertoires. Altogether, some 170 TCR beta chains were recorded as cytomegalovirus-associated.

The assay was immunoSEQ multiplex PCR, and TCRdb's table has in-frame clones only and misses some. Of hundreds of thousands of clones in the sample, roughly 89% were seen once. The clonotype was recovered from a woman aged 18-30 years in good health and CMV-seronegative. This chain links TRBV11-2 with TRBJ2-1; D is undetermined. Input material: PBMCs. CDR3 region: CASSLTSPIEFPYNEQFF. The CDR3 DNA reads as TGTGCCAGCAGCTTGACAAGTCCAATAGAATTCCCATACAATGAGCAGTTCTTC.